What follows describes a single TCR beta chain. Its antigen specificity is not known. No much larger clone is present one base from it, and per-base qualities are unavailable. Reading the label with the study, this specimen's time point is: baseline before first vaccination. Vaccinee samples came from UK trials COV001 and COV002, including a single-blind randomized controlled phase 2/3 trial of AZD1222 (ChAdOx1 nCoV-19) in healthy adults. For TCRbeta chain sequencing, PBMC samples were collected from trial participants at day 0 and at day 28 after the second dose. CDR1 SEHNR and CDR2 FQNEAQ are derived from the germline V gene (reference sequence). V and J are truncated by 4 bases and 4 bases respectively, leaving an intervening sequence of 4 bases. From the cysteine through the phenylalanine, the CDR3 covers 11 amino acids. Just the 33-base CDR3 DNA is kept, in frame starting at base 1. This sample stems from a study of T cell responses to AZD1222 COVID-19 vaccine (dated by TCRdb to 2020 to 2023). About the study as a whole: AZD1222 recipients with second doses at about 4 weeks or about 12 weeks were pooled, because spike-specific TCR depth and breadth did not differ between schedules. A total of 233 trial participants underwent TCR sequencing, of whom around 200 received two doses of AZD1222 and around 26 received two doses of the MenACWY control vaccine. Trial participants were enrolled by age into 18-55, 56-69 and 70-plus year subgroups, with 148, 28 and 57 TCR-sequenced participants respectively. Study-level results and caveats: After two AZD1222 doses, both the breadth and the depth of spike-specific TCRs were significantly higher than at day 0 and than in MenACWY recipients. Conclusions about previously exposed vaccinees are limited because only six or seven AZD1222 recipients were SARS-CoV-2 seropositive at baseline. The 56-69-year group was small, and its depth increase did not reach significance, likely because of low power. The vaccine-associated CD4 TCRs covered the entire spike protein, and the dominant responses fell in regions 160-218 and 743-854. Participants were mostly white British and included more females than males, and it was suggested by the authors that clonal diversity may have been underestimated. Epitopes outside the regions mutated in the B.1.351 and B.1.1.7 variants were reportedly recognized by nearly half of the unique spike-specific TCRs. No day 14 peak-response samples were available, so repertoires were characterized only after the peak T cell response.

The CDR3 regions of human TCRbeta chains were analyzed by immunosequencing. The source study handled its data this way. TCRs in the repertoires were compared against a reference library of SARS-CoV-2-specific TCRs that had been generated with the MIRA antigen-specificity platform. Breadth was defined as the fraction of unique TCRs that were SARS-CoV-2-associated, and depth was defined as the fraction of total T cells that were SARS-CoV-2-associated. Using the MIRA data, each spike-specific TCR was assigned both to the spike region to which the TCR was reactive and to a CD4 or CD8 class. Log10-transformed breadth and depth values were compared by one-way ANOVA with Sidak's multiple comparisons tests. In its TCRdb copy, this immuneACCESS table keeps in-frame sequences only and misses some clones. Where compared with another copy, unresolved V genes explain less than half of these, and the others have no known cause. V, J and clone size were drawn from that table, and D and trimming were deduced from the DNA. Across this sample there are some 110,000 clones, with around 90% seen only once. 3.5% to 4.5% of the sample goes to the ten largest clones.

The sequences come from peripheral blood, collected on day 0 of AZD1222 vaccination. This sequence was found in an adult in good health. This receptor chain uses TRBV7-9 and TRBJ2-5, with an unclear D gene assignment. Read as DNA, the sequence is TGTGCCAGCAGCTCCACAGAGACCCAGTACTTC. Its product reads: CASSSTETQYF.